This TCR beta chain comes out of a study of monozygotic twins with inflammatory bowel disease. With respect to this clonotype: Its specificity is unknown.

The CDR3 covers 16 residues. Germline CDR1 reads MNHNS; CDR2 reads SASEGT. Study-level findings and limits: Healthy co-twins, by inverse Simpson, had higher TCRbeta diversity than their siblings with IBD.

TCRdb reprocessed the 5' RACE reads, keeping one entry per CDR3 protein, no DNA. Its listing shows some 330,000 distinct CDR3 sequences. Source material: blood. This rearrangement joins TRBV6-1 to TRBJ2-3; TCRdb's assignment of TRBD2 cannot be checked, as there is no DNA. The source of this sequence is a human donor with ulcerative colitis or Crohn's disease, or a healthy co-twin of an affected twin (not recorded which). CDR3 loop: CASRRLAGETADTQYF.